The clone carrying this T cell receptor beta chain was seen a handful of times. Its antigen remains unidentified. Trimming stripped 1 base from V and 2 bases from J, with 8 bases between. The CDR3 extends over 14 amino acids. Germline CDR1 reads LGHNA; CDR2 reads YNFKEQ. This entry belongs to a study of lymphopenia after photon versus proton radiotherapy. Whole-study findings and limits: Post-nadir TCR diversity decline inversely tracked overall survival among those who died.

Profiled with immunoSEQ multiplex PCR; TCRdb holds only in-frame clones, not every one. The repertoire holds 15,000 to 20,000 clones, 88% seen once, with 9% to 10% in the top ten. The sequence came from a man between 70 and 80 years old with pancreatic cancer. The gene calls are TRBV4-2 and TRBJ1-2; D gene uncertain. Sequenced here: peripheral blood, sampled from a patient treated with proton-based radiotherapy. The CDR3 spells CASSQATQNYGYTF. The CDR3 bases are TGTGCCAGCAGCCAAGCGACACAGAACTATGGCTACACCTTC.